These T cell receptor beta chains were read from a single sample in a study of blood T cell repertoires in COVID-19. Profiling relied on immunoSEQ multiplex PCR, and the TCRdb table lists in-frame clones only, not all of them. This table has 150,000 to 200,000 clones, around 83% appearing once. The sample was PBMCs or T cells enriched from blood (not recorded which). Every receptor here comes from a woman between 50 and 59 years old in a cohort exposed to, infected with or recovered from COVID-19 (not recorded which). Each CDR3 is given with its conserved first and last residue. D genes are given only for firm matches. Clone size, where shown, is once, few, many, or a class for clones that have expanded.

D	V	J	size	CDR3	DNA
TRBD1	TRBV28	TRBJ1-1	-	CASRETTLNRGQGNTEAFF	TGTGCCAGCAGAGAAACGACCCTGAACAGGGGGCAGGGGAACACTGAAGCTTTCTTT
-	TRBV19	TRBJ2-5	once	CASSARQAETQYF	TGTGCCAGTAGTGCCCGACAGGCAGAGACCCAGTACTTC
-	TRBV18	TRBJ1-2	-	CASSPQGTNGYTF	TGTGCCAGCTCACCCCAGGGGACGAATGGCTACACCTTC
TRBD2	TRBV5-1	TRBJ2-3	-	CASIRGTSGSVDTQYF	TGCGCCAGCATACGTGGGACTAGCGGGAGCGTGGATACGCAGTATTTT
-	TRBV3-1/TRBV3-2	TRBJ2-7	-	CASSNSLTYEQYF	TGTGCCAGCAGCAACTCTCTCACCTACGAGCAGTACTTC
-	TRBV7-2	TRBJ1-1	-	CASSLWEQGSAFF	TGTGCCAGCAGCTTATGGGAACAGGGTTCGGCTTTCTTT
-	TRBV7-2	TRBJ2-2	few	CASSLFGQPPTGELFF	TGTGCCAGCAGCTTATTCGGACAGCCACCCACCGGGGAGCTGTTTTTT
-	TRBV7-9	TRBJ2-1	-	CASSLGESSYNEQFF	TGTGCCAGCAGCTTAGGGGAGAGCTCCTACAATGAGCAGTTCTTC
TRBD1	TRBV9	TRBJ2-1	few	CASSVGDRGYNEQFF	TGTGCCAGCAGCGTAGGGGACAGGGGTTACAATGAGCAGTTCTTC
-	TRBV10-3	TRBJ1-2	few	CAISEGEDLGYGYTF	TGTGCCATCAGTGAAGGTGAGGATTTAGGCTATGGCTACACCTTC
-	TRBV21-1	TRBJ2-1	-	CASSKGSRANNEQFF	TGTGCCAGCAGCAAAGGGTCCAGGGCCAACAATGAGCAGTTCTTC
-	TRBV21-1	TRBJ2-7	-	CASLWGDRSYDWQYF	TGTGCCAGCCTATGGGGGGACAGGTCCTACGATTGGCAGTACTTC
TRBD1	TRBV29-1	TRBJ1-1	-	CSVGTGFEAFF	TGCAGCGTTGGGACAGGGTTTGAAGCTTTCTTT
TRBD1	TRBV6-1	TRBJ1-4	-	CASSETEGGQGFRKLFF	TGTGCCAGCAGTGAAACGGAGGGGGGACAGGGGTTTAGAAAACTGTTTTTT
TRBD2	TRBV6-4	TRBJ2-1	many	CASSDTSGGANEQFF	TGTGCCAGCAGTGACACTAGCGGGGGGGCCAATGAGCAGTTCTTC
TRBD2	TRBV10-3	TRBJ2-7	-	CAISETSGAYEQYF	TGTGCCATCAGTGAGACTAGCGGAGCCTACGAGCAGTACTTC
TRBD1	TRBV18	TRBJ2-7	-	CASSPGTGTYEQYF	TGTGCCAGCTCGCCCGGGACAGGGACCTACGAGCAGTACTTC
-	TRBV5-1	TRBJ1-1	-	CASSLETRLNTEAFF	TGCGCCAGCAGCTTGGAAACGAGGTTGAACACTGAAGCTTTCTTT
TRBD1	TRBV2	TRBJ1-5	-	CASSNDRAGQPQHF	TGTGCCAGCAGCAACGACAGGGCAGGACAGCCCCAGCATTTT
-	TRBV19	TRBJ1-4	-	CASSMRTGDLEKLFF	TGTGCCAGTAGTATGCGGACGGGAGATCTGGAAAAACTGTTTTTT
-	TRBV5-1	TRBJ2-5	-	CASSTDRNQETQYF	TGCGCCAGCAGCACCGACAGAAACCAAGAGACCCAGTACTTC
TRBD2	TRBV27	TRBJ2-1	-	CASSIRGTSGLNEQFF	TGTGCCAGCAGTATCAGAGGGACTAGCGGCCTCAATGAGCAGTTCTTC
TRBD1	TRBV29-1	TRBJ2-1	-	CSVLGQALVQQFF	TGCAGCGTTTTAGGACAGGCCCTTGTCCAACAGTTCTTC
TRBD1	TRBV28	TRBJ1-4	-	CASSLEGQEKLFF	TGTGCCAGCAGTTTAGAGGGACAGGAAAAACTGTTTTTT
-	TRBV5-5	TRBJ1-6	once	CASSLNTDGGSYNSPLHF	TGTGCCAGCAGCTTGAACACCGACGGGGGCTCCTATAATTCACCCCTCCACTTT
TRBD2	TRBV5-1	TRBJ2-3	-	CASRPGGADTQYF	TGCGCCAGCAGGCCGGGAGGAGCAGATACGCAGTATTTT
-	TRBV6-6	TRBJ2-7	-	CASRVQYEQYF	TGTGCCAGCAGGGTTCAGTACGAGCAGTACTTC
TRBD1	TRBV29-1	TRBJ2-1	-	CSVEVPQGAGNEQFF	TGCAGCGTTGAAGTCCCCCAGGGGGCTGGCAATGAGCAGTTCTTC
-	TRBV5-4	TRBJ2-1	-	CASSLVQAPYNEQFF	TGTGCCAGCAGCTTGGTACAGGCCCCCTACAATGAGCAGTTCTTC
TRBD1	TRBV9	TRBJ2-3	-	CASSARGTSSDTQYF	TGTGCCAGCAGCGCCAGGGGGACGTCGTCAGATACGCAGTATTTT
TRBD1	TRBV3-1/TRBV3-2	TRBJ1-1	once	CASSRATGTGAEAFF	TGTGCCAGCAGCCGAGCGACAGGGACAGGGGCTGAAGCTTTCTTT
TRBD1	TRBV7-9	TRBJ1-1	-	CASSTRQGVDTEAFF	TGTGCCAGCAGTACTCGACAGGGGGTCGACACTGAAGCTTTCTTT
-	TRBV7-8	TRBJ1-5	-	CASSLGGMDQPQHF	TGTGCCAGCAGCTTGGGGGGGATGGATCAGCCCCAGCATTTT
-	TRBV28	TRBJ2-2	-	CASSLLNTGELFF	TGTGCCAGCAGTTTACTCAACACCGGGGAGCTGTTTTTT
TRBD2	TRBV11-2	TRBJ2-7	-	CASSFDSGFAYEQYF	TGTGCCAGCAGCTTCGATAGCGGGTTCGCCTACGAGCAGTACTTC
TRBD1	TRBV7-3	TRBJ1-6	-	CASSQGGPGQGNSPLHF	TGTGCCAGCAGTCAAGGGGGACCGGGACAGGGGAATTCACCCCTCCACTTT
TRBD2	TRBV4-1	TRBJ2-1	-	CASSQVLAGAFFNEQFF	TGCGCCAGCAGCCAAGTGTTAGCGGGAGCCTTCTTCAATGAGCAGTTCTTC
TRBD2	TRBV19	TRBJ2-3	-	CASSIGGTSGPDTQYF	TGTGCCAGTAGTATAGGGGGGACTAGCGGGCCAGATACGCAGTATTTT
TRBD2	TRBV24-1	TRBJ2-1	-	CATSDYPGLAGYEQFF	TGTGCCACCAGTGATTATCCGGGACTAGCGGGATATGAGCAGTTCTTC
TRBD1	TRBV16	TRBJ1-5	-	CASSPTPGQGSQPQHF	TGTGCCAGCAGCCCGACCCCGGGACAGGGGTCTCAGCCCCAGCATTTT
-	TRBV27	TRBJ2-1	few	CASSETGPSYNEQFF	TGTGCCAGCAGTGAAACCGGCCCTAGCTACAATGAGCAGTTCTTC